This is a list of T cell receptor beta chains from one sample in a study of Ad26.COV2.S vaccination and SARS-CoV-2 variants. Produced via immunoSEQ multiplex PCR; TCRdb's table is partial and in-frame only. Of 400,000 to 500,000 clones listed, roughly 89% are singletons. The sequenced sample was peripheral blood, obtained in a trial of Ad26.COV2.S vaccine versus placebo. The receptor set was obtained from a person between 18 and 65 years old who received the Ad26.COV2.S COVID-19 vaccine or a placebo. CDR3s include the opening cysteine and the closing phenylalanine or tryptophan. Each record gives: J gene, clone size, D gene, V gene, CDR3 DNA, CDR3 protein. The D gene is left open where the match is weak. Size is omitted from some rows. Given values are once, few, many or a class for expanded clones.

>TRBJ2-1|NA|TRBD1|TRBV7-3
TGTGCCAGCAGCTCCCGGACAGGCCTCAATGAGCAGTTCTTC
CASSSRTGLNEQFF
>TRBJ2-5|NA|NA|TRBV5-4
TGTGCCAGCAGCTCCCTTATGGGTTCGGCAGAGACCCAGTACTTC
CASSSLMGSAETQYF
>TRBJ1-2|few|TRBD1|TRBV24-1
TGTGCCACCAGTGATACCGGGACAGCCAACTATGGCTACACCTTC
CATSDTGTANYGYTF
>TRBJ1-1|NA|NA|TRBV18
TGTGCCAGCTCACGCGGGGTGGGGATGAACACTGAAGCTTTCTTT
CASSRGVGMNTEAFF
>TRBJ1-1|NA|NA|TRBV29-1
TGCAGCGTTGTTAGCAGCCATTCTATGAACACTGAAGCTTTCTTT
CSVVSSHSMNTEAFF
>TRBJ2-5|once|NA|TRBV5-6
TGTGCCAGCAGCTTAGCAGGGAGGGAGACCCAGTACTTC
CASSLAGRETQYF
>TRBJ1-1|NA|NA|TRBV29-1
TGCAGCGGAATGAACACTGAAGCTTTCTTT
CSGMNTEAFF
>TRBJ2-5|NA|TRBD2|TRBV5-1
TGCGCCAGCAGCCCCGGGGGGGCCGGAGAGACCCAGTACTTC
CASSPGGAGETQYF
>TRBJ2-1|NA|TRBD2|TRBV27
TGTGCCAGCACCCTCCGACTAGCGGGAATCAATGAGCAGTTCTTC
CASTLRLAGINEQFF
>TRBJ2-1|NA|TRBD2|TRBV3-1/TRBV3-2
TGTGCCAGCAGCCTCGGACTAGCGGGGGAGTTCTTC
CASSLGLAGEFF
>TRBJ2-7|NA|TRBD1|TRBV5-5
TGTGCCAGCAGCCCGTCCGGGACAGTGCTATCCTACGAGCAGTACTTC
CASSPSGTVLSYEQYF
>TRBJ1-2|NA|TRBD1|TRBV7-2
TGTGCCAGCAGCTTAGGCCGGGACAGAGAAGACTATGGCTACACCTTC
CASSLGRDREDYGYTF
>TRBJ1-5|few|NA|TRBV28
TGTGCCAGCAGTTATCTGGTTAATCAGCCCCAGCATTTT
CASSYLVNQPQHF
>TRBJ2-3|NA|TRBD2|TRBV7-9
TGTGCCAGCAGCTCCCCGACTAGCGGGAGGACTAGCACAGATACGCAGTATTTT
CASSSPTSGRTSTDTQYF
>TRBJ1-2|NA|NA|TRBV2
TGTGCCAGCGGTCCTCAGTCGCTTGGAGACAGGCCCTCCTATGGCTACACCTTC
CASGPQSLGDRPSYGYTF
>TRBJ2-5|NA|NA|TRBV9
TGTGCCAGCAGGGGGGCGGAGGAGACCCAGTACTTC
CASRGAEETQYF
>TRBJ1-2|NA|TRBD1|TRBV18
TGTGCCAGCTCACCGTTTGGACAGGGCGAAAGCTACACCTTC
CASSPFGQGESYTF
>TRBJ1-1|NA|NA|TRBV21-1
TGTGCCAGCAGCAAGACAGGACAGACGAACACTGAAGCTTTCTTT
CASSKTGQTNTEAFF
>TRBJ1-1|NA|NA|TRBV7-9
TGTGCCAGCAGCTCCCTGGGGGACCCGAACACTGAAGCTTTCTTT
CASSSLGDPNTEAFF
>TRBJ2-6|once|NA|TRBV19
TGTGCCAGTAGTATAGAGGAGGGTTCTGGGGCCAACGTCCTGACTTTC
CASSIEEGSGANVLTF
>TRBJ1-4|NA|NA|TRBV6-5
TGTGCCAGCAGTTACTCCCCTAGCGAAAAACTGTTTTTT
CASSYSPSEKLFF
>TRBJ2-1|NA|NA|TRBV24-1
TGTGCCACCAGCAGCTACACTGAGCAGTTCTTC
CATSSYTEQFF
>TRBJ1-1|NA|NA|TRBV11-2
TGTGCCAGCAGCTTATTTGTTGGTCTGAATGAAGCTTTCTTT
CASSLFVGLNEAFF
>TRBJ2-5|NA|NA|TRBV7-2
TGTGCCAGCAGCCACCCCGGGGAGACCCAGTACTTC
CASSHPGETQYF
>TRBJ1-1|NA|TRBD1|TRBV5-4
TGTGCCAGCAGACAGGGACAGGCAGGGTACACTGAAGCTTTCTTT
CASRQGQAGYTEAFF
>TRBJ2-2|NA|NA|TRBV2
TGTGCCAGCTGCCGGGGGTGGACCGGGGAGCTGTTTTTT
CASCRGWTGELFF
>TRBJ2-6|once|TRBD1|TRBV3-1/TRBV3-2
TGTGCCAGCAGTCCGACAGGGGCTCGGGGGGCCAACGTCCTGACTTTC
CASSPTGARGANVLTF
>TRBJ1-2|NA|NA|TRBV2
TGTGCCAGCAGAGATGACGGTAACTATGGCTACACCTTC
CASRDDGNYGYTF
>TRBJ1-5|few|NA|TRBV24-1
TGTGCCACCAGTGATTCCCGACGGTGGAATCAGCCCCAGCATTTT
CATSDSRRWNQPQHF
>TRBJ2-2|NA|NA|TRBV9
TGTGCCAGCAGCGTACTGGGGGTAAGAGCCGGGGAGCTGTTTTTT
CASSVLGVRAGELFF
>TRBJ1-5|many|NA|TRBV15
TGTGCCACCAGCAGAGGACCCGATCAGCCCCAGCATTTT
CATSRGPDQPQHF
>TRBJ2-2|NA|TRBD2|TRBV9
TGTGCCAGCAGCGCAGCGGGAGGCGTACCCGGGGAGCTGTTTTTT
CASSAAGGVPGELFF
>TRBJ1-1|once|NA|TRBV6-6
TGTGCCAGCAGTTTGTGGCAGGTGAACACTGAAGCTTTCTTT
CASSLWQVNTEAFF
>TRBJ1-4|once|TRBD1|TRBV5-1
TGCGCCAGCAGCTTCGGGACAGTAAGGGGGAATGAAAAACTATTTTTT
CASSFGTVRGNEKLFF
>TRBJ2-2|NA|TRBD1|TRBV5-6
TGTGCCAGCAGCGGGGGACAGGGGGCCGGGGAGCTGTTTTTT
CASSGGQGAGELFF
>TRBJ1-2|once|NA|TRBV27
TGTGCCAGCAGTCACAGACGGGGTCATTACTATGGCTACACCTTC
CASSHRRGHYYGYTF
>TRBJ2-5|once|NA|TRBV5-8
TGTGCCAGCAGCGAGAAAATGGCCGGACAAGAGACCCAGTACTTC
CASSEKMAGQETQYF
>TRBJ2-1|NA|NA|TRBV6-5
TGTGCCAGCAGTTACTCGTACACAGGCTCTGAGCAGTTCTTC
CASSYSYTGSEQFF
>TRBJ2-5|NA|NA|TRBV7-6
TGTGCCAGCAGCGTTAGCGTCTCGTACCAAGAGACCCAGTACTTC
CASSVSVSYQETQYF
>TRBJ1-4|NA|NA|TRBV20-1
TGCAGTGCTAAGGAGTATGAAAAACTGTTTTTT
CSAKEYEKLFF
>TRBJ2-2|NA|NA|TRBV2
TGTGCCAGCAGTGAATTTCACGCCGGGGAGCTGTTTTTT
CASSEFHAGELFF
>TRBJ2-1|NA|TRBD2|TRBV7-3
TGTGCCAGCAGCTTAGGACCACCCCGTATAATAGCGGGAGACTCGGGCTATGAGCAGTTCTTC
CASSLGPPRIIAGDSGYEQFF